This T cell receptor (beta chain) was found in a study of T cell responses to AZD1222 COVID-19 vaccine. The CDR3 is 13 residues long. J was trimmed by 5 bases and V by 4 bases; bases with no gene match: 1. The germline CDR1 and CDR2 sequences are SGHTA and FQGTGA. Study results and caveats: AZD1222 recipients seropositive at baseline numbered only six or seven.

Points on this clone: What it binds is not known.

Assay used: immunoSEQ multiplex PCR; TCRdb lists only in-frame clones, some missing. The sample includes 120,000 or so clones, around 89% of them seen just once. This receptor was identified in an adult in good health. Here the sequenced sample was peripheral blood, taken on day 0 of MenACWY control vaccination. The rearrangement links TRBV7-3 to TRBJ2-1; 8 bases are a match to TRBD2. CDR3 sequence (DNA): TGTGCCAGCAGCTCACTAGCGGACAATGAGCAGTTCTTC. Protein sequence: CASSSLADNEQFF.